The 25 T cell receptor beta chains below were found in one sample sequenced in a study of blood T cell repertoires in COVID-19. Profiled with immunoSEQ multiplex PCR; TCRdb holds only in-frame clones, not every one. In the table there are hundreds of thousands of clones, around 89% of which are singletons. The material sequenced was PBMCs or T cells enriched from blood (not recorded which). The receptors derive from a man aged 50 or older who had been exposed to COVID-19.

This rearrangement joins TRBV4-1 to TRBJ1-1; 8 bases are shared with TRBD1. V was pared by 3 bases and J by 2 bases, with 11 bases of the junction left unmatched. From germline, CDR1 is MGHRA and CDR2 YSYEKL. CDR3 length: 17 residues. The CDR3 coding sequence is TGCGCCAGCAGCCAGGGAAGATTTGGACAGGGCAACACTGAAGCTTTCTTT. Its translation is CASSQGRFGQGNTEAFF.

The rearrangement links TRBV29-1 to TRBJ2-7, with D perhaps TRBD2 (7 bases). V was clipped by 5 bases and J by 5 bases, with 13 bases between them. Germline-derived CDR1 and CDR2 are SQVTM and ANQGSEA. This CDR3 is 12 amino acids long. This chain's CDR3 is CSVRGGANEQYF. The DNA of the CDR3 is TGCAGCGTTAGAGGGGGGGCGAACGAGCAGTACTTC.

The chain employs TRBV7-9 and TRBJ2-1, with TRBD2 identical over 10 bases. The ends lost 8 bases at V and 4 bases at J; junction bases unmatched: 2. CDR1 and CDR2 from the germline V gene are SEHNR and FQNEAQ (reference sequence). This CDR3 comprises 13 residues. CDR3 region: CASRLAGYNEQFF. CDR3 nucleotides: TGTGCCAGCCGACTAGCGGGTTACAATGAGCAGTTCTTC.

This chain uses TRBV18 with TRBJ2-5, with D tentatively TRBD2 (5 bases). CDR3 length: 15 amino acids. Germline CDR1 KGHSH, CDR2 LQKENI. V lost 3 bases and J 5 bases, leaving 16 bases between the germline ends. Written as DNA, the CDR3 is TGTGCCAGCTCACCGAGAGGCGAAAGGAGGGAGACCCAGTACTTC. This translates into CASSPRGERRETQYF.

The CDR3 spells CASSAGVIYGYTF. DNA for the CDR3: TGTGCCAGTAGTGCAGGCGTGATCTATGGCTACACCTTC. V gene TRBV19 combines with J gene TRBJ1-2; D is ambiguous. This CDR3 is built from 13 residues. The V end lost 5 bases, the J end lost 4 bases, and 11 bases lay between the germline ends. The germline CDR1 and CDR2 sequences are LNHDA and SQIVND (reference sequence).

This chain joins TRBV11-3 and TRBJ2-5, with D unclear. The V gene lost 5 bases and the J gene lost 4 bases, with 17 bases spanning the gap. The germline gives CDR1 SGHNT, CDR2 YENEEA. The CDR3 contains 15 residues. The CDR3 reads CASSDLYAARETQYF. The CDR3 bases are TGTGCCAGCAGCGACTTATACGCGGCTAGAGAGACCCAGTACTTC.

The CDR3 DNA follows: TGTGCCAGCAGCTTAGGTCCGTACCAAGAGACCCAGTACTTC. Protein sequence: CASSLGPYQETQYF. This chain links TRBV7-9 with TRBJ2-5; no reliable D call. The V gene lost 1 base and the J gene lost 0 bases, with 6 bases spanning the gap. Germline V gives CDR1 SEHNR, CDR2 FQNEAQ (reference sequence). There are 14 residues in the CDR3.

The chain is built from TRBV20-1 and TRBJ2-3, with 12 bases aligning to TRBD2. The germline gives CDR1 DFQATT, CDR2 SNEGSKA (reference sequence). Trimming took 3 bases from V and 0 from J; bases not matched to a gene: 4. This CDR3 comprises 16 residues. The CDR3, as DNA: TGCAGTGCTAGTACTAGCGGGAGGACTAGCACAGATACGCAGTATTTT. It codes for CSASTSGRTSTDTQYF.

The chain combines TRBV5-5 with TRBJ1-4; perhaps TRBD1 as D (5 bases). This CDR3 comprises 14 residues. V lost 4 bases and J lost 3, with 10 bases in between. Per germline, CDR1 SGHKS and CDR2 YYEKEE (reference sequence). CDR3 residues: CASSRGGANEKLFF. CDR3 DNA: TGTGCCAGCAGCCGGGGGGGAGCTAATGAAAAACTGTTTTTT.

The chain carries TRBV19 and TRBJ1-2; 9 bases fit TRBD1. J gave up 2 bases and V 6 bases, and 10 bases lay outside the gene matches. CDR1 and CDR2 (germline): LNHDA, SQIVND (reference sequence). This CDR3 region has 16 residues. CDR3: CASRPGQGLRNYGYTF. The CDR3 bases are TGTGCCAGTAGACCAGGACAGGGGTTACGGAACTATGGCTACACCTTC.

The chain recombines TRBV27 with TRBJ2-2, with a weak D call TRBD1 (5 bases). CDR1 is MNHEY, CDR2 SMNVEV, per germline (reference sequence). Trimming pared 3 bases from V and 4 bases from J, leaving 9 bases between. The CDR3 contains 14 residues. CDR3 amino acids: CASSLGHGTGELFF. CDR3 DNA: TGTGCCAGCAGTTTGGGGCATGGCACCGGGGAGCTGTTTTTT.

The gene calls are TRBV10-3 and TRBJ1-1; D gene ambiguous. The germline CDR1 and CDR2 sequences are ENHRY and SYGVKD. The CDR3 is 13 residues long. Trimming pared 8 bases from V and 2 bases from J, leaving 12 bases between. The CDR3 loop is CAISAAVNTEAFF. CDR3 sequence (DNA): TGTGCCATCTCTGCCGCGGTCAACACTGAAGCTTTCTTT.

CDR3: CATVPADTTNEKLFF. Written as DNA, the CDR3 is TGTGCCACCGTACCCGCCGACACAACTAATGAAAAACTGTTTTTT. This chain connects TRBV7-9 to TRBJ1-4; D is undetermined. The CDR3 spans 15 residues. The V and J ends lost 10 bases and 0 bases respectively, with 15 bases between them. Germline values: CDR1 SEHNR, CDR2 FQNEAQ (reference sequence). Combining the CDR3 with reference TRBV7-9 and TRBJ1-4 gives the whole variable domain DTGVSQNPRHKITKRGQNVTFRCDPISEHNRLYWYRQTLGQGPEFLTYFQNEAQLEKSRLLSDRFSAERPKGSFSTLEIQRTEQGDSAMYLCATVPADTTNEKLFFGSGTQLSVL.

This clone was seen a single time. The junction departs from germline at one end; a sequencing error may be responsible. CDR3 sequence: CASSPQTGLPIF. The CDR3 DNA reads TGTGCCAGCAGTCCTCAAACAGGCCTACCAATTTTT. The chain joins TRBV6-5 to TRBJ1-4, with a possible D match to TRBD1 (5 bases). Germline CDR1 reads MNHEY; CDR2 reads SVGAGI. The CDR3 is 12 residues long.

The chain uses TRBV5-1 and TRBJ2-5; TRBD1 agrees at 8 bases. The CDR3 totals 14 residues. The germline CDR1 and CDR2 sequences are SGHRS and YFSETQ. V dropped 3 bases and J dropped 2; count of bases not matched to a gene: 3. The CDR3 is CASSWGTGQETQYF. DNA for the CDR3: TGCGCCAGCAGCTGGGGGACAGGACAAGAGACCCAGTACTTC.

This clone is a singleton in its sample. The sample contains more than one DNA sequence encoding this CDR3. V is TRBV18 and J is TRBJ1-2; 11 bases fit TRBD1. With 4 bases clipped from V and 6 bases from J, the junction kept 1 base outside the gene matches. Germline loops: CDR1 KGHSH, CDR2 LQKENI. The length of the CDR3 is 13 residues. The DNA for the CDR3 is TGTGCCAGCTCACTGGGACAGGGGGATGGCTACACCTTC. Its translation: CASSLGQGDGYTF.

As regards this clone: Other DNA sequences within the sample encode an identical CDR3. This chain's CDR3 is CASSLRGPNTEAFF. The CDR3 bases are TGTGCCAGCAGCCTCAGGGGTCCGAACACTGAAGCTTTCTTT. J is TRBJ1-1 and V is TRBV7-9, with D perhaps TRBD1 (6 bases). CDR1 is SEHNR, CDR2 FQNEAQ, per germline (reference sequence). The V end lost 5 bases, the J end lost 1 base, and 11 bases lay between the germline ends. This CDR3 spans 14 amino acids.

A few counts support this clone. V usage is TRBV20-1 and J usage is TRBJ1-5; TRBD1 aligns across 7 bases. This CDR3 contains 13 residues. J gave up 5 bases and V 3 bases, and 4 bases lay outside the gene matches. Germline V CDR1 and CDR2: DFQATT, SNEGSKA (reference sequence). CDR3 in amino acids: CSASRQGDQPQHF. The CDR3 coding sequence is TGCAGTGCTAGTAGACAGGGTGATCAGCCCCAGCATTTT.

V gene TRBV5-1 combines with J gene TRBJ1-6; TRBD1 matches at 7 bases. The V and J ends lost 4 bases and 7 bases, in that order; junction bases with no gene match: 5. CDR3 size: 14 residues. Germline loops: CDR1 SGHRS, CDR2 YFSETQ. DNA for the CDR3: TGCGCCAGCAGCGGGGACAGCGGGAATTCACCCCTCCACTTT. It is translated as CASSGDSGNSPLHF. The full variable domain, rest sourced from reference TRBV5-1 and TRBJ1-6, is KAGVTQTPRYLIKTRGQQVTLSCSPISGHRSVSWYQQTPGQGLQFLFEYFSETQRNKGNFPGRFSGRQFSNSRSEMNVSTLELGDSALYLCASSGDSGNSPLHFGNGTRLTVT.

This clone was seen a handful of times. V gene TRBV7-6 combines with J gene TRBJ1-3, with 9 positions matching TRBD1. The length of the CDR3 is 15 residues. From germline, CDR1 is SGHVS and CDR2 FNYEAQ. V trimming: 5 bases; J trimming: 2 bases; junction bases outside the gene matches: 4. The CDR3 DNA sequence: TGTGCCAGCAGCCCGGGACAGGGCGCTGGAAACACCATATATTTT. It is translated as CASSPGQGAGNTIYF.

The chain joins TRBV7-9 to TRBJ2-1, with TRBD2 matching 14 bases. The CDR3 has 16 amino acids. Per the germline V gene, CDR1 is SEHNR and CDR2 is FQNEAQ (reference sequence). Trimming at V came to 1 base and at J to 8 bases, leaving 4 bases not matched to a gene. CDR3 in DNA: TGTGCCAGCAGCTTAGGGACTAGCGGGAGGCCCTATGAGCAGTTCTTC. Its protein product is CASSLGTSGRPYEQFF.

The V and J genes are TRBV7-3 and TRBJ1-1; no firm D call. Germline CDR1 SGHTA, CDR2 FQGTGA. CDR3 length: 13 residues. V was clipped by 6 bases and J by 5 bases, with 13 bases between them. The chain's CDR3 is CASRAQAPTEAFF. CDR3 coding DNA: TGTGCCAGCAGGGCCCAGGCACCAACTGAAGCTTTCTTT.

J is TRBJ1-5 and V is TRBV5-5; no clear D gene. The germline V gene encodes CDR1 SGHKS and CDR2 YYEKEE (reference sequence). CDR3 length: 17 residues. V gave up 0 bases and J gave up 0 bases, with 13 bases separating them. The CDR3 sequence: CASSLDSRFYSNQPQHF. DNA of the CDR3: TGTGCCAGCAGCTTGGACTCTCGTTTCTATAGCAATCAGCCCCAGCATTTT. Using reference TRBV5-5 and TRBJ1-5 for the parts outside the CDR3, the full variable domain is DAGVTQSPTHLIKTRGQQVTLRCSPISGHKSVSWYQQVLGQGPQFIFQYYEKEERGRGNFPDRFSARQFPNYSSELNVNALLLGDSALYLCASSLDSRFYSNQPQHFGDGTRLSIL.

The chain recombines TRBV5-1 with TRBJ2-7, with 11 bases lining up with TRBD2. CDR3 length: 15 residues. Germline V gene lookup returns CDR1 SGHRS and CDR2 YFSETQ. Losses at the gene ends were 2 bases for V and 3 bases for J; bases not matched to a gene: 4. Here the CDR3 DNA reads TGCGCCAGCAGCTTACTGACTAGCGGGGTCTACGAGCAGTACTTC. Residues: CASSLLTSGVYEQYF.

This chain links TRBV4-1 with TRBJ2-1; TRBD2 matches at 9 bases. Trimming cost V 4 bases and J 4 bases; bases outside gene matches: 2. The CDR3 consists of 14 residues. The V gene's germline CDR1 is MGHRA and CDR2 YSYEKL. CDR3 DNA sequence: TGCGCCAGCAGCCCGGCGGGGGGGTACAATGAGCAGTTCTTC. Amino acid sequence: CASSPAGGYNEQFF.